This T cell receptor (beta chain) is drawn from a study of T cell responses to AZD1222 COVID-19 vaccine. The data were produced by immunoSEQ multiplex PCR, yet TCRdb's version contains in-frame clones alone and is incomplete. The top ten clones hold roughly 3.1% of a sample with about 110,000 clones, around 93% of them seen once. Study observations and caveats: The sample set comprised mostly white British donors with more females, and clonal diversity was possibly underestimated. Repertoire collection took place solely once the T cell response had peaked.

Germline trimming cut 1 base from V and 4 bases from J; bases unmatched to any gene: 4. This CDR3 comprises 16 residues. Germline CDR1 MGHRA, CDR2 YSYEKL. As for this clone: What it recognizes is unknown.

The chain joins TRBV4-1 to TRBJ2-1, with 10 bases lining up with TRBD2. This sample comprised peripheral blood, obtained 28 days after the second AZD1222 dose. The clonotype originates from an adult who received the AZD1222 COVID-19 vaccine. The CDR3 DNA follows: TGCGCCAGCAGCCAAGTTGGACTAGCGGAATACAATGAGCAGTTCTTC. Residues: CASSQVGLAEYNEQFF.